The 17 T cell receptor beta chains below come from one sample, sequenced in a study of blood T cell repertoires in COVID-19. Profiling relied on immunoSEQ multiplex PCR, and the TCRdb table lists in-frame clones only, not all of them. Of 150,000 to 160,000 clones listed, over 75% are singletons. Sequencing was performed on peripheral blood. The source is a woman aged 40 to 55 with acute or convalescent COVID-19.

The V and J genes are TRBV30 and TRBJ2-7, with D perhaps matching TRBD2 (5 bases). Trimming removed 0 bases at V and 2 bases at J, with 14 bases between. This CDR3 is 15 amino acids long. CDR1 and CDR2 from the germline V gene are GTSNPN and SVGIG (reference sequence). The DNA for the CDR3 is TGTGCCTGGAGTGTCTCTGCCCTAGCTACCTACGAGCAGTACTTC. Translating gives CAWSVSALATYEQYF.

V gene TRBV5-1 combines with J gene TRBJ2-1; no reliable D call. In germline, CDR1 is SGHRS, CDR2 YFSETQ. The CDR3 covers 12 residues. V lost 7 bases and J 7 bases, leaving 12 bases between the germline ends. CDR3 sequence reads: CASWASLNEQFF. In DNA, the CDR3 is TGCGCCAGCTGGGCCTCTTTGAATGAGCAGTTCTTC.

The J gene is TRBJ1-1, the V gene TRBV25-1, with D possibly TRBD1 on 5 matching bases. CDR1 is MGHDK, CDR2 SYGVNS, per germline. With 1 base removed from V and 1 base from J, the gap between germline ends came to 7 bases. This CDR3 comprises 14 residues. CDR3 nucleotides: TGTGCCAGCAGTGAATTGGGGGGGAACACTGAAGCTTTCTTT. It specifies CASSELGGNTEAFF.

This clone was observed a handful of times. This sequence joins TRBV7-9 and TRBJ1-1; 8 positions agree with TRBD1. Germline V CDR1 and CDR2: SEHNR, FQNEAQ (reference sequence). The CDR3 runs 16 residues. The J segment lost 6 bases and the V segment lost 2 bases, leaving 11 bases of the junction unmatched. The CDR3 loop is CASSLQAGGGGAEAFF. For the CDR3, the DNA is TGTGCCAGCAGCTTACAAGCAGGGGGCGGAGGGGCTGAAGCTTTCTTT.

The chain links TRBV28 to TRBJ1-3; 7 bases are shared with TRBD1. J lost 0 bases, V lost 3 bases, and 11 bases had no gene match. CDR1 and CDR2 from the germline V gene are MDHEN and SYDVKM. The CDR3 sequence is 18 residues long. The CDR3 DNA reads as TGTGCCAGCAGTTTTATAAGACAGGGTCTTTCCTCTGGAAACACCATATATTTT. It translates to CASSFIRQGLSSGNTIYF.

J is TRBJ1-5 and V is TRBV5-1, with D tentatively TRBD1 (5 bases). Germline V gene data show CDR1 as SGHRS and CDR2 as YFSETQ. CDR3 size: 16 residues. V was clipped by 4 bases and J by 3 bases, with 17 bases between them. The chain's CDR3 is CASSPEPGVDNQPQHF. In DNA form, the CDR3 reads TGCGCCAGCAGCCCGGAGCCGGGGGTCGACAATCAGCCCCAGCATTTT.

The V call is TRBV7-7, the J call TRBJ2-1; TRBD1 is a possible D gene (5 bases). The length of the CDR3 is 14 residues. Germline CDR1 and CDR2: SSHAT and FNYEAQ (reference sequence). The ends were cut back, 1 base at V and 5 bases at J, with 9 bases in the middle. The CDR3 spells CASSLEGRNNEQFF. For the CDR3, the DNA is TGTGCCAGCAGCTTAGAGGGGCGAAACAATGAGCAGTTCTTC.

The chain has TRBV18 and TRBJ2-6; the match to TRBD1 covers 9 bases. Trimming removed 6 bases from V and 0 bases from J; junction bases left unmatched: 6. CDR1 and CDR2 (germline): KGHSH, LQKENI. The CDR3 sequence is 17 residues long. CDR3 nucleotides: TGTGCCAGCTCGCACGGGACAGGGCCCTCTGGGGCCAACGTCCTGACTTTC. Its translation: CASSHGTGPSGANVLTF.

This clone was recorded a few times. V is TRBV19 and J is TRBJ1-2; D is unresolved. CDR1 and CDR2 from the germline V gene are LNHDA and SQIVND (reference sequence). The germline V and J ends were trimmed by 1 base and 4 bases, with 16 bases remaining between them. The CDR3 runs to 16 residues. The CDR3 loop reads CASSIGFPASGYGYTF. The CDR3 nucleotides are TGTGCCAGTAGTATAGGTTTCCCAGCCTCGGGCTATGGCTACACCTTC.

The chain recombines TRBV15 with TRBJ2-7; 10 nucleotides line up with TRBD1. The V and J ends lost 5 bases and 5 bases, in that order; junction bases with no gene match: 3. There are 13 residues in the CDR3. Germline-derived CDR1 and CDR2 are LNHNV and YYDKDF (reference sequence). This chain's CDR3 is CATSRDRGDEQYF. CDR3 sequence (DNA): TGTGCCACCAGCCGGGACAGGGGCGACGAGCAGTACTTC.

The J gene is TRBJ2-7, the V gene TRBV11-2; D is undetermined. Germline loops: CDR1 SGHAT, CDR2 FQNNGV. Trimming cost V 1 base and J 3 bases, with 4 bases left between them. CDR3 length equals 12 residues. DNA for the CDR3: TGTGCCAGCAGCTTAGGGCTCTACGAGCAGTACTTC. This encodes CASSLGLYEQYF.

The rearrangement uses TRBV11-2 and TRBJ2-3, with no clear D. CDR1 SGHAT and CDR2 FQNNGV come from the germline V gene. Trimming removed 6 bases at V and 4 bases at J, with 11 bases between. The CDR3 sequence is 13 residues long. CDR3 in amino acids: CASRDSFPDTQYF. DNA of the CDR3: TGTGCCAGCAGGGATAGCTTCCCAGATACGCAGTATTTT.

The chain links TRBV30 to TRBJ2-6; TRBD1 matches 7 bases. Germline CDR1 and CDR2: GTSNPN and SVGIG (reference sequence). The trim removed 3 bases at V and 3 bases at J, leaving 14 bases unmatched. There are 18 residues in the CDR3. CDR3 region: CAWSAPVSGGFGANVLTF. As DNA, the CDR3 is TGTGCCTGGAGCGCCCCGGTGTCAGGGGGATTTGGGGCCAACGTCCTGACTTTC.

The J gene is TRBJ2-7, the V gene TRBV27; 9 nucleotides match TRBD1. CDR3 length: 15 residues. Germline V gene sequence: CDR1 MNHEY, CDR2 SMNVEV (reference sequence). Trimming at V came to 4 bases and at J to 3 bases, leaving 7 bases not matched to a gene. The chain's CDR3 is CASSSPGTGNYEQYF. In nucleotides, the CDR3 is TGTGCCAGCAGTTCACCCGGGACAGGGAACTACGAGCAGTACTTC.

The V and J genes are TRBV14 and TRBJ1-2; 8 nucleotides line up with TRBD1. CDR1 SGHDN and CDR2 FVKESK come from the germline V gene. The CDR3 is made up of 16 amino acids. J gave up 5 bases and V 0 bases, and 8 bases lay outside the gene matches. This CDR3 reads CASSQDETGVLYGYTF. DNA of the CDR3: TGTGCCAGCAGCCAAGACGAGACAGGGGTGCTGTATGGCTACACCTTC.

This clone was detected only once. The chain is built from TRBV7-3 and TRBJ2-2; 9 bases match TRBD2. The CDR3 consists of 15 residues. Germline loops: CDR1 SGHTA, CDR2 FQGTGA. The J segment lost 0 bases and the V segment lost 5 bases, leaving 1 base of the junction unmatched. Here the CDR3 reads CASSRLAANTGELFF. DNA for the CDR3: TGTGCCAGCAGCCGACTAGCGGCGAACACCGGGGAGCTGTTTTTT.

V and J are TRBV6-1 and TRBJ1-1; 7 bases align to TRBD1. Germline trimming cut 2 bases from V and 0 bases from J; bases unmatched to any gene: 9. Germline assignment: CDR1 MNHNS and CDR2 SASEGT. The CDR3 has 17 residues. CDR3 sequence (DNA): TGTGCCAGCAGTGAATTCCGACAGGGAGGAATGAACACTGAAGCTTTCTTT. This codes for CASSEFRQGGMNTEAFF.